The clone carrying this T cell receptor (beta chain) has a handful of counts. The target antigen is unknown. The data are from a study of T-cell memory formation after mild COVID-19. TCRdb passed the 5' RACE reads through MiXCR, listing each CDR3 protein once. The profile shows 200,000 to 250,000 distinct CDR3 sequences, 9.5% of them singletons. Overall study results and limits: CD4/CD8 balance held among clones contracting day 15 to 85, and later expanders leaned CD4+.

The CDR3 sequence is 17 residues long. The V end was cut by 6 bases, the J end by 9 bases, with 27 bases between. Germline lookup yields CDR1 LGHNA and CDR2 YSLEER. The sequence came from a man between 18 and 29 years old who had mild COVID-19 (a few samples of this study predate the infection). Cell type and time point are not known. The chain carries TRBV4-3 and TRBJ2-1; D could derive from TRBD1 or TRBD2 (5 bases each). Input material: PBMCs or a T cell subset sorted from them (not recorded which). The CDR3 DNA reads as TGCGCCAGCAGACAATCAGTACGGGGCGACGTCCTGAGTGAGCAGTTCTTC. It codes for CASRQSVRGDVLSEQFF.